The 29 T cell receptor beta chains below all came from one sample that was sequenced in a study of cytomegalovirus exposure and HLA in healthy donors. PCR amplification relied on 60 Vbeta primers (plus 13 Jbeta primers). Measured with immunoSEQ multiplex PCR; TCRdb has only the in-frame clones, and not every one. This sample has just over 200,000 clones, with 75% to 90% found just once. The sequencing sample was made of PBMCs. The receptors here all came from a woman aged 35 to 49 in good health and CMV-seronegative.

V and J are TRBV5-1 and TRBJ1-1, with D unclear. The CDR3 spans 14 residues. The V and J ends lost 3 bases and 5 bases respectively, with 14 bases between them. Germline CDR1 is SGHRS and CDR2 is YFSETQ. As DNA, the CDR3 is TGCGCCAGCAGCTGGGTTCGAGCGGGGACTGAAGCTTTCTTT. Its translation is CASSWVRAGTEAFF.

This clone appeared once. The V and J genes are TRBV11-2 and TRBJ2-5; TRBD2 agrees at 8 bases. CDR1 SGHAT and CDR2 FQNNGV come from the germline V gene. The CDR3 spans 17 residues. V lost 2 bases, J lost 0 bases, and 8 bases stayed unmatched. CDR3 in amino acids: CASSLLKAGVYQETQYF. CDR3 coding DNA: TGTGCCAGCAGCTTACTCAAAGCGGGAGTGTACCAAGAGACCCAGTACTTC.

This rearrangement joins TRBV27 to TRBJ2-5, with 8 positions matching TRBD1. The germline V gene encodes CDR1 MNHEY and CDR2 SMNVEV (reference sequence). V shed 8 bases and J 2 bases; nucleotides not matched to a gene: 4. The CDR3 loop spans 13 amino acids. The DNA of the CDR3 is TGTGCCAGCCGCGGACAGGGTCAAGAGACCCAGTACTTC. It is translated as CASRGQGQETQYF.

The chain couples TRBV19 to TRBJ1-3; the D is unclear. Trimming took 5 bases from V and 0 from J, leaving 8 bases between them. The CDR3 is made up of 14 amino acids. Germline loops: CDR1 LNHDA, CDR2 SQIVND (reference sequence). The CDR3 DNA reads as TGTGCCAGTAGTGAGAACCTCTCTGGAAACACCATATATTTT. Its translation is CASSENLSGNTIYF.

This clone was counted a single time. V and J are TRBV6-1 and TRBJ2-7; TRBD2 matches 14 bases. With 6 bases clipped from V and 9 bases from J, the junction kept 10 bases outside the gene matches. This CDR3 comprises 15 residues. The germline gives CDR1 MNHNS, CDR2 SASEGT. The CDR3 reads CASRTGTSGRSSQYF. The DNA for the CDR3 is TGTGCCAGCAGGACGGGGACTAGCGGGAGATCGTCGCAGTACTTC.

This clone was found a few times. V and J are TRBV28 and TRBJ1-2; a weak D match, TRBD1 (5 bases). This CDR3 is built from 15 residues. CDR1 and CDR2 (germline): MDHEN, SYDVKM. V was pared by 5 bases and J by 3 bases, with 16 bases between. CDR3 nucleotide sequence: TGTGCCAGCAGTACATTGAACAGGCCATACTATGGCTACACCTTC. Amino acid sequence: CASSTLNRPYYGYTF.

This clone is a singleton in its sample. V gene TRBV4-1 combines with J gene TRBJ1-2; D is ambiguous. Per the germline V gene, CDR1 is MGHRA and CDR2 is YSYEKL. V was pared by 1 base and J by 3 bases, with 12 bases between. This CDR3 spans 15 amino acids. The CDR3 nucleotides are TGCGCCAGCAGCCAAGCGGCAGGATTAGACTATGGCTACACCTTC. It encodes CASSQAAGLDYGYTF.

V is TRBV18 and J is TRBJ2-7, with D maybe TRBD2 (6 bases). The CDR3 loop spans 13 amino acids. CDR1 is KGHSH and CDR2 is LQKENI in the germline V gene. The germline V and J ends were trimmed by 6 bases and 5 bases, with 14 bases remaining between them. The CDR3 nucleotides read TGTGCCAGCTCCCAGGGAGGAAGCCACGAGCAGTACTTC. As protein: CASSQGGSHEQYF.

In the case of this clone: One end of the junction varies from germline; a read error may be responsible. The CDR3 region is CAWSTGGSLASVIF. In nucleotides, the CDR3 is TGTGCCTGGAGTACGGGAGGGTCACTTGCTTCGGTTATCTTC. The gene calls are TRBV30 and TRBJ2-1, with 8 bases identical to TRBD2. Germline CDR1 is GTSNPN and CDR2 is SVGIG (reference sequence). This CDR3 contains 14 residues.

The J gene is TRBJ1-2, the V gene TRBV19; D is unresolved. Germline V gene sequence: CDR1 LNHDA, CDR2 SQIVND (reference sequence). The germline V and J ends were trimmed by 5 bases and 8 bases, with 15 bases remaining between them. The CDR3 is 13 residues long. The CDR3 DNA sequence: TGTGCCAGTAGTTTCCTTCAGCGTGCAGGCTACACCTTC. Residues: CASSFLQRAGYTF. Full variable domain (remainder filled in from reference TRBV19 and TRBJ1-2): DGGITQSPKYLFRKEGQNVTLSCEQNLNHDAMYWYRQDPGQGLRLIYYSQIVNDFQKGDIAEGYSVSREKKESFPLTVTSAQKNPTAFYLCASSFLQRAGYTFGSGTRLTVV.

V is TRBV5-1 and J is TRBJ1-6, with D possibly TRBD1 on 5 matching bases. The germline V gene encodes CDR1 SGHRS and CDR2 YFSETQ. V was clipped by 6 bases and J by 7 bases, with 20 bases between them. The CDR3 contains 16 residues. The CDR3 here is CASTENQGARNSPLHF. In DNA form, the CDR3 reads TGCGCCAGCACCGAAAACCAAGGGGCCCGGAATTCACCCCTCCACTTT.

V usage is TRBV7-2 and J usage is TRBJ2-3, with D maybe TRBD1 (5 bases). The CDR3 loop spans 15 amino acids. The germline V gene has CDR1 SGHTA and CDR2 FQGNSA. V was trimmed by 5 bases and J by 3 bases, leaving 15 bases between them. DNA of the CDR3: TGTGCCAGCAGCCGAAGAAAATCAGGGACAGATACGCAGTATTTT. As protein: CASSRRKSGTDTQYF.

This clone occurred once. The CDR3 region has the DNA TGCGCCAGCAGCCAAGATTTTAATAGGGGGCGAGATACGCAGTATTTT. Its translation: CASSQDFNRGRDTQYF. The chain joins TRBV4-1 to TRBJ2-3, with 7 bases matching TRBD1. The V gene's germline CDR1 is MGHRA and CDR2 YSYEKL. V trimming: 0 bases; J trimming: 5 bases; junction bases outside the gene matches: 8. The CDR3 is made up of 16 amino acids.

This chain uses TRBV4-2 with TRBJ1-3; D not certain. Germline V lookup: CDR1 LGHNA, CDR2 YNFKEQ. The V gene lost 0 bases and the J gene lost 0 bases, with 12 bases spanning the gap. The CDR3 length is 17 residues. The CDR3: CASSQDLRSHSGNTIYF. In DNA, the CDR3 is TGTGCCAGCAGCCAAGATTTGAGGTCTCACTCTGGAAACACCATATATTTT.

The chain couples TRBV4-1 to TRBJ2-1, with TRBD2 identical over 9 bases. V was clipped by 1 base and J by 4 bases; unmatched bases: 2. This CDR3 comprises 15 residues. Germline V gene lookup returns CDR1 MGHRA and CDR2 YSYEKL. Here the CDR3 reads CASSQGLAGYNEQFF. For the CDR3, the DNA is TGCGCCAGCAGCCAAGGTCTAGCGGGGTACAATGAGCAGTTCTTC.

On this clone: Other nucleotide sequences in the sample specify the same CDR3. The rearrangement joins TRBV5-1 to TRBJ1-1; possible D gene TRBD1, 5 bases. V was clipped by 0 bases and J by 4 bases, with 10 bases between them. The germline V gene encodes CDR1 SGHRS and CDR2 YFSETQ. The CDR3 contains 14 residues. The CDR3 DNA sequence: TGCGCCAGCAGCTTGGGGGGGGGAGGCACTGAAGCTTTCTTT. Translated, it gives CASSLGGGGTEAFF. Full variable domain (remainder filled in from reference TRBV5-1 and TRBJ1-1): KAGVTQTPRYLIKTRGQQVTLSCSPISGHRSVSWYQQTPGQGLQFLFEYFSETQRNKGNFPGRFSGRQFSNSRSEMNVSTLELGDSALYLCASSLGGGGTEAFFGQGTRLTVV.

This rearrangement joins TRBV4-2 to TRBJ2-1; possibly TRBD2 for D (5 bases). The ends were cut back, 0 bases at V and 6 bases at J, with 12 bases in the middle. Germline V CDR1 and CDR2: LGHNA, YNFKEQ. The CDR3 runs 15 residues. The CDR3 region is CASSQDQRDGNEQFF. The CDR3 DNA reads as TGTGCCAGCAGCCAAGATCAGAGGGATGGCAATGAGCAGTTCTTC.

The V gene is TRBV28, the J gene TRBJ1-5, with 8 nucleotides matching TRBD1. V was pared by 9 bases and J by 4 bases, with 11 bases of the junction left unmatched. Germline loops: CDR1 MDHEN, CDR2 SYDVKM. CDR3 length equals 15 residues. The CDR3 loop reads CASTHGQGANQPQHF. CDR3 DNA sequence: TGTGCCAGTACCCACGGGCAGGGGGCGAATCAGCCCCAGCATTTT.

The chain employs TRBV27 and TRBJ1-2, with D perhaps TRBD1 (6 bases). CDR1 is MNHEY, CDR2 SMNVEV, per germline (reference sequence). The CDR3 is 14 residues long. Trimming removed 4 bases from V and 8 bases from J, with 17 bases in between. The CDR3 loop is CASSYSGGAEGYTF. The CDR3 DNA reads TGTGCCAGCAGTTACAGTGGGGGGGCGGAAGGCTACACCTTC.

The chain employs TRBV7-3 and TRBJ2-7; 9 nucleotides match TRBD2. The trim removed 5 bases at V and 3 bases at J, leaving 8 bases unmatched. The CDR3 runs 15 residues. Germline lookup yields CDR1 SGHTA and CDR2 FQGTGA. CDR3 protein: CASSLRAGGNYEQYF. The CDR3 DNA follows: TGTGCCAGCAGCCTCCGAGCGGGGGGAAACTACGAGCAGTACTTC.

The rearrangement joins TRBV6-4 to TRBJ2-7; 8 bases map to TRBD2. The CDR3 spans 14 residues. The V and J ends lost 4 bases and 4 bases, in that order; junction bases with no gene match: 6. CDR1 is MRHNA, CDR2 SNTAGT, per germline. The CDR3 here is CASSVPGLVYEQYF. The CDR3 nucleotides are TGTGCCAGCAGTGTCCCGGGACTAGTATACGAGCAGTACTTC.

The chain has TRBV5-1 and TRBJ1-1; TRBD1 aligns across 9 bases. The CDR3 is 16 amino acids. Trimming took 4 bases from V and 0 from J; bases not matched to a gene: 7. Germline values: CDR1 SGHRS, CDR2 YFSETQ. The DNA for the CDR3 is TGCGCCAGCAGCCGCGGACAGGGGACCATGAACACTGAAGCTTTCTTT. The encoded protein is CASSRGQGTMNTEAFF.

V is TRBV5-4 and J is TRBJ2-7; weak D call: TRBD2 (7 bases). Germline V gene lookup returns CDR1 SGHNT and CDR2 YYREEE (reference sequence). Trimming shortened V by 2 bases and J by 6 bases, and 18 bases separated the two germline ends. The length of the CDR3 is 15 residues. CDR3 region: CASSFLRGGDSEQYF. In DNA form, the CDR3 reads TGTGCCAGCAGCTTCCTGAGGGGGGGAGACTCCGAGCAGTACTTC.

The V gene is TRBV6-6, the J gene TRBJ2-3; 8 bases align to TRBD2. V was pared by 8 bases and J by 9 bases, with 16 bases of the junction left unmatched. Per germline, CDR1 MNHNY and CDR2 SVGAGI (reference sequence). The CDR3 covers 15 residues. In DNA form, the CDR3 reads TGTGCCAGCGCCGGCGGTACTAGGCGGGAGGACACGCAGTATTTT. Protein: CASAGGTRREDTQYF.

The chain carries TRBV5-1 and TRBJ2-1; 11 nucleotides line up with TRBD2. There are 16 residues in the CDR3. The V segment lost 5 bases and the J segment 1 base; nucleotides outside the gene matches: 5. Germline V gene data show CDR1 as SGHRS and CDR2 as YFSETQ. CDR3 in DNA: TGCGCCAGCAGGCCAGCTAGCGGGAGGTCCTACAATGAGCAGTTCTTC. Translating gives CASRPASGRSYNEQFF.

As concerns this clone: Additional DNA sequences in this sample encode the identical CDR3. The chain is built from TRBV30 and TRBJ2-7; D might be TRBD1 (5 bases). V lost 5 bases, J lost 0 bases, and 14 bases lay in between. Per germline, CDR1 GTSNPN and CDR2 SVGIG (reference sequence). This CDR3 comprises 14 residues. The CDR3 loop is CAWCQGFGSYEQYF. The CDR3 DNA follows: TGTGCCTGGTGTCAGGGTTTTGGCTCCTACGAGCAGTACTTC.

V gene TRBV18 combines with J gene TRBJ1-1, with TRBD1 matching over 8 bases. Germline assignment: CDR1 KGHSH and CDR2 LQKENI. The CDR3 loop spans 17 amino acids. J gave up 3 bases and V 4 bases, and 13 bases lay outside the gene matches. CDR3 region: CASSQLGQGISDTEAFF. The CDR3 nucleotides read TGTGCCAGCTCACAGCTCGGACAGGGTATTTCGGACACTGAAGCTTTCTTT.

The chain employs TRBV30 and TRBJ2-5; 7 bases map to TRBD1. The length of the CDR3 is 13 residues. CDR1 is GTSNPN, CDR2 SVGIG, per germline (reference sequence). V dropped 1 base and J dropped 7; count of bases not matched to a gene: 6. CDR3 in DNA: TGTGCCTGGAGTGCAGGGGGTTGGGTGACCCAGTACTTC. Its protein product is CAWSAGGWVTQYF.

The chain links TRBV11-1 to TRBJ2-7; the match to TRBD1 covers 9 bases. This CDR3 region has 16 residues. Unmatched junction bases numbered 8, after V lost 5 bases and J lost 0 bases. Per germline, CDR1 SGHAT and CDR2 FQDESV (reference sequence). The CDR3 region has the DNA TGTGCCAGCAGCCCCTTGGGGACAGGGTACTCCTACGAGCAGTACTTC. Translated: CASSPLGTGYSYEQYF.